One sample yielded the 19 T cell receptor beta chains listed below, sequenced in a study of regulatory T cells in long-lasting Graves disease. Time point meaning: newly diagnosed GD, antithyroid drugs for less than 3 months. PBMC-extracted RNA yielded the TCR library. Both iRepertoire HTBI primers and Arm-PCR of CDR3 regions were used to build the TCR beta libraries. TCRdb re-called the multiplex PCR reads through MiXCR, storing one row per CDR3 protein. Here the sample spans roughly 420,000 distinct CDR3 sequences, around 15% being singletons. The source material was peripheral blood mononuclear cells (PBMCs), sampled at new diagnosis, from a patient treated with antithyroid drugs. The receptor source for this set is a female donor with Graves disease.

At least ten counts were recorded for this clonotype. The DNA for the CDR3 is TGTGCCAGCTGGTCGGGGGGAAACTATGGCTACACCTTC. Protein: CASWSGGNYGYTF. This rearrangement joins TRBV6-1 to TRBJ1-2, with D tentatively TRBD1 (5 bases). The CDR3 sequence is 13 residues long. From germline, CDR1 is MNHNS and CDR2 SASEGT. V was trimmed by 8 bases and J by 2 bases, leaving 12 bases between them.

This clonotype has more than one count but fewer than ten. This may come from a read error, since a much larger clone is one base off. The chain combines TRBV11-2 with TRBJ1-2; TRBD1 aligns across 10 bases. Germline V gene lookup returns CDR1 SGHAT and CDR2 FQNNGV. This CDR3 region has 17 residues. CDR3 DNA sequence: TGTGTCAGCAGCCCGAGGGGGGGACAGGGGCCAGGGGATGGCTACACCTTC. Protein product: CVSSPRGGQGPGDGYTF.

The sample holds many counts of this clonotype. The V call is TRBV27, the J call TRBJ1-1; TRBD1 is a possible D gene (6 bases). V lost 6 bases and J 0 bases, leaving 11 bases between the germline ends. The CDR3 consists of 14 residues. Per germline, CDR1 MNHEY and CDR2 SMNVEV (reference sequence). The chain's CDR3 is CASSEQGLNTEAFF. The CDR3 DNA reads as TGTGCCAGCAGCGAACAGGGCTTGAACACTGAAGCTTTCTTT.

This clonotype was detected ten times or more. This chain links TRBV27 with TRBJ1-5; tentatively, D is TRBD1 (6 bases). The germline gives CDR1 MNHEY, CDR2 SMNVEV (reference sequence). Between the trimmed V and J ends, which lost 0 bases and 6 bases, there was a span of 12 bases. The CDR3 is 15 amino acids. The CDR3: CASSLSWDTGQPQHF. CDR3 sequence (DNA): TGTGCCAGCAGTTTATCTTGGGACACCGGTCAGCCCCAGCATTTT.

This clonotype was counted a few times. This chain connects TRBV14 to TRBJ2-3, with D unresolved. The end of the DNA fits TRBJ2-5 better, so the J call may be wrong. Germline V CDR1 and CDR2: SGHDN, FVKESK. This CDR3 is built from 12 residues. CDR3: CASSQFPQTQYF. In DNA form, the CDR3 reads TGTGCCAGCAGCCAGTTCCCCCAGACCCAGTACTTC.

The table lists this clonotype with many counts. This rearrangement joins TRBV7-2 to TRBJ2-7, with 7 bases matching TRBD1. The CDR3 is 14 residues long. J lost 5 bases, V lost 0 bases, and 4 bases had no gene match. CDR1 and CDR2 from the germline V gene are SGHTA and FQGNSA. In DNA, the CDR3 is TGTGCCAGCAGCTTAGCGTTAGGGGGCCACGAGCAGTACTTC. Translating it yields CASSLALGGHEQYF.

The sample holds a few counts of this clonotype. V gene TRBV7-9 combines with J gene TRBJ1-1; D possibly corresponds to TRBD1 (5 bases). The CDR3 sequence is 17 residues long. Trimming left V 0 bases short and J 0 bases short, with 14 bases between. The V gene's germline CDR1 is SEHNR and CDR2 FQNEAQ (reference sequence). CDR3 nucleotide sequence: TGTGCCAGCAGCTTAGCGTGGGGGAACTCTATGAACACTGAAGCTTTCTTT. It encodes CASSLAWGNSMNTEAFF.

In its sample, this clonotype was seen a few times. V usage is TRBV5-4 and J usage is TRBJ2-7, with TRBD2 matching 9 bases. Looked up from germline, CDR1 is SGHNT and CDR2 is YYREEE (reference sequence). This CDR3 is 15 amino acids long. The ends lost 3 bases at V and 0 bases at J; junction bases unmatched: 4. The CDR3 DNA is TGTGCCAGCAGCTCTCAGCGGGGGGACTCCTACGAGCAGTACTTC. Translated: CASSSQRGDSYEQYF.

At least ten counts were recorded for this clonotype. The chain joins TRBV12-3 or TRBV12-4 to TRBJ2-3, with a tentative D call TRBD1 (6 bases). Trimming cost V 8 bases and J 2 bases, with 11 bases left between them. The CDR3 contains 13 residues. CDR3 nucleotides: TGTGCCAGCGGAAGACAGGTCACAGATACGCAGTATTTT. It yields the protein CASGRQVTDTQYF.

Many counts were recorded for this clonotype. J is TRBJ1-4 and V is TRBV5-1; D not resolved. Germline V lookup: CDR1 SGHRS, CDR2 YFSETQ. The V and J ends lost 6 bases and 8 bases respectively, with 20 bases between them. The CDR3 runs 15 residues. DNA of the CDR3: TGCGCCAGCACGGTCCGCGGGTTGGGCGACGAAAAACTGTTTTTT. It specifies CASTVRGLGDEKLFF.

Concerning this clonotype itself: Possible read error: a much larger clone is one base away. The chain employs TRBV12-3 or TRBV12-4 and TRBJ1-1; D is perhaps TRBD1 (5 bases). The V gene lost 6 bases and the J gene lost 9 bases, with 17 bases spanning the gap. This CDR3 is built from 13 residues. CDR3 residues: CASSPPGRGQAFF. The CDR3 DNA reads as TGTGCCAGCAGCCCCCCCGGGCGGGGACAAGCTTTCTTT.

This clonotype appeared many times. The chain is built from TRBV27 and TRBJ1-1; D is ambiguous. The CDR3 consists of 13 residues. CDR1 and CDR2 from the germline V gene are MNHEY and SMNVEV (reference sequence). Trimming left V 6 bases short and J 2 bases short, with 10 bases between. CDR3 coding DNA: TGTGCCAGCAGCTTGTTTCAAAACACTGAAGCTTTCTTT. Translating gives CASSLFQNTEAFF.

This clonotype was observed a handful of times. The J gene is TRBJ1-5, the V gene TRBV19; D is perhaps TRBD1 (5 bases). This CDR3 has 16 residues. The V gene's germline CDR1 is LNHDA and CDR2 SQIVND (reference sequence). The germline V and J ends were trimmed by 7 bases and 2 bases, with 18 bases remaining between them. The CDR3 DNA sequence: TGTGCCAGTACCCGGCGGGAGCGGGACCGCAATCAGCCCCAGCATTTT. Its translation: CASTRRERDRNQPQHF.

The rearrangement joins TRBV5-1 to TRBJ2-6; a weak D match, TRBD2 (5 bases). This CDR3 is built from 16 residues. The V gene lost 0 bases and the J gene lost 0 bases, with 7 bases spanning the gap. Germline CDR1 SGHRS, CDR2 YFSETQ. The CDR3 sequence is CASSLARDSGANVLTF. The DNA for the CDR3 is TGCGCCAGCAGCTTGGCCCGGGACTCTGGGGCCAACGTCCTGACTTTC.

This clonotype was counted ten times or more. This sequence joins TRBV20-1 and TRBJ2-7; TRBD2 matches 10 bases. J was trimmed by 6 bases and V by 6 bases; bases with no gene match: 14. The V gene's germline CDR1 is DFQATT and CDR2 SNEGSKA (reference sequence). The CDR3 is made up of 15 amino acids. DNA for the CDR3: TGCAGTGCAAATACCCCGGGACTAGCGAAGCGCGAGCAGTACTTC. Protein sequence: CSANTPGLAKREQYF.

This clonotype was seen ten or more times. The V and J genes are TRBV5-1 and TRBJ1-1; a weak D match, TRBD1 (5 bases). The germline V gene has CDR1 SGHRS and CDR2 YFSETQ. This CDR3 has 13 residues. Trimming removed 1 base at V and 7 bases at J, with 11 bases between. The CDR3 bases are TGCGCCAGCAGCTTGCCAGGGTCGGGTGAAGCTTTCTTT. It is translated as CASSLPGSGEAFF.

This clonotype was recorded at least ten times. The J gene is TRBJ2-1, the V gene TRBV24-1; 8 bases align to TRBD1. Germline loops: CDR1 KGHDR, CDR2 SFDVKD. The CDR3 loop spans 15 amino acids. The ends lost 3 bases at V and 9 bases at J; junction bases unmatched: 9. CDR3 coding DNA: TGTGCCACCAGTGATCCAAGGACAGGGTTCTTTGAGCAGTTCTTC. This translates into CATSDPRTGFFEQFF.

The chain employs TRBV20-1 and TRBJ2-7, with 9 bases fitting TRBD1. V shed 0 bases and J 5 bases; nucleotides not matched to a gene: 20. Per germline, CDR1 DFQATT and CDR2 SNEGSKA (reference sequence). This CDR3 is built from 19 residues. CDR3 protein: CSAREPHLGTGTGLDEQYF. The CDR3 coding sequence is TGCAGTGCTAGAGAACCGCATCTCGGGACAGGGACCGGGTTGGACGAGCAGTACTTC.

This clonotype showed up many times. The CDR3, as DNA: TGTGCCAGCAGCTTAGCGGGAGGATTATGGAATCAGCCCCAGCATTTT. Translation: CASSLAGGLWNQPQHF. This chain links TRBV7-2 with TRBJ1-5; D gene uncertain. This CDR3 is built from 16 residues. The V end lost 0 bases, the J end lost 4 bases, and 13 bases lay between the germline ends. Germline-derived CDR1 and CDR2 are SGHTA and FQGNSA.